One sample yielded the 22 T cell receptor beta chains listed below, sequenced in a study of response to subunit inactivated influenza vaccine. TCRdb redid the calling of the RT-PCR reads with MiXCR, one entry per CDR3 protein. The data show 860,000 or so distinct CDR3 sequences, roughly 20% seen once. Sequenced here: PBMCs from blood, sampled about 5 days after vaccination. The receptor set was obtained from a man in his fifties who received an inactivated influenza vaccine.

This chain uses TRBV4-2 with TRBJ1-1; 9 positions agree with TRBD1. The germline V gene has CDR1 LGHNA and CDR2 YNFKEQ. Trimming took 1 base from V and 1 from J; bases not matched to a gene: 4. CDR3 length: 16 amino acids. The CDR3 is CASSQGVGQGNTEAFF. In nucleotides, the CDR3 is TGTGCCAGCAGCCAAGGGGTGGGACAGGGGAACACTGAAGCTTTCTTT.

The rearrangement uses TRBV6-2 or TRBV6-3 and TRBJ2-7; 11 bases map to TRBD2. V shed 6 bases, J shed 3 bases, and the junction held 7 bases outside the gene matches. This CDR3 is built from 15 residues. Germline CDR1 MNHEY, CDR2 SVGEGT. CDR3 sequence: CASRSLAGGIYEQYF. CDR3 coding DNA: TGTGCCAGCAGATCGCTAGCGGGAGGAATCTACGAGCAGTACTTC.

V gene TRBV28 combines with J gene TRBJ2-7; 8 nucleotides align to TRBD1. This CDR3 is 14 amino acids long. Germline-derived CDR1 and CDR2 are MDHEN and SYDVKM. V shed 7 bases and J 4 bases; nucleotides not matched to a gene: 9. The CDR3 DNA reads TGTGCCAGCACCAGACAGGGGCCACCGTACGAGCAGTACTTC. Translated, it gives CASTRQGPPYEQYF.

The chain recombines TRBV12-3 or TRBV12-4 with TRBJ2-5; 10 bases align to TRBD1. The CDR3 has 15 residues. J was trimmed by 4 bases and V by 5 bases; bases with no gene match: 7. The CDR3 sequence: CASSPQTGGVETQYF. CDR3 DNA sequence: TGTGCCAGCAGTCCTCAGACAGGGGGCGTAGAGACCCAGTACTTC.

The chain has TRBV28 and TRBJ2-7; 7 bases map to TRBD2. CDR3 length: 14 residues. J gave up 2 bases and V 5 bases, and 6 bases lay outside the gene matches. Germline V gene data show CDR1 as MDHEN and CDR2 as SYDVKM. The CDR3 DNA follows: TGTGCCAGCAGTAAAGCGGGACTACCCTACGAGCAGTACTTC. Translation gives CASSKAGLPYEQYF.

CDR3 in amino acids: CASSSIWSLAGGITDTQYF. The CDR3 bases are TGTGCCAGCAGCTCCATTTGGTCCTTAGCGGGGGGAATCACAGATACGCAGTATTTT. This chain joins TRBV5-6 and TRBJ2-3, with 10 bases lining up with TRBD2. V was pared by 3 bases and J by 2 bases, with 15 bases of the junction left unmatched. The CDR3 is 19 residues long. Germline lookup yields CDR1 SGHDT and CDR2 YYEEEE.

This clonotype was seen many times. The rearrangement joins TRBV2 to TRBJ1-5, with D hard to call. Per germline, CDR1 SNHLY and CDR2 FYNNEI. V was shortened by 7 bases and J by 1 base, with 11 bases between the two germline ends. The CDR3 length is 14 residues. The CDR3 sequence is CASTRTESNQPQHF. The CDR3 nucleotides read TGTGCCAGCACACGTACAGAAAGCAATCAGCCCCAGCATTTT.

This chain joins TRBV6-2 or TRBV6-3 and TRBJ2-3, with a tentative D call TRBD2 (5 bases). The CDR3 spans 13 residues. The V end lost 8 bases, the J end lost 5 bases, and 14 bases lay between the germline ends. Per the germline V gene, CDR1 is MNHEY and CDR2 is SVGEGT. This chain's CDR3 is CASSVVREDTQYF. For the CDR3, the DNA is TGTGCCAGCTCTGTCGTGAGGGAAGATACGCAGTATTTT.

This clonotype was found many times. The V and J genes are TRBV12-3 or TRBV12-4 and TRBJ2-3; 8 bases agree with TRBD2. The CDR3 has 17 amino acids. The ends lost 2 bases at V and 5 bases at J; junction bases unmatched: 12. CDR3 protein: CASSLWPRGGIVDTQYF. The CDR3 nucleotides read TGTGCCAGCAGTTTATGGCCTCGCGGGGGGATAGTAGATACGCAGTATTTT.

This CDR3 reads CSAREGGRAGDTQYF. CDR3 nucleotides: TGCAGTGCTAGAGAGGGGGGGCGGGCTGGAGATACGCAGTATTTT. V usage is TRBV20-1 and J usage is TRBJ2-3; D may be TRBD2 (7 bases). Per germline, CDR1 DFQATT and CDR2 SNEGSKA (reference sequence). Trimming cost V 0 bases and J 5 bases, with 15 bases left between them. This CDR3 has 15 amino acids.

This clonotype was found a few times. This chain uses TRBV19 with TRBJ1-2; D call uncertain. CDR1 is LNHDA, CDR2 SQIVND, per germline (reference sequence). The CDR3 runs 14 residues. Trimming shortened V by 8 bases and J by 0 bases, and 13 bases separated the two germline ends. The CDR3: CASQSRGANYGYTF. CDR3 nucleotide sequence: TGTGCCAGTCAATCCCGGGGAGCTAACTATGGCTACACCTTC.

This clonotype was seen more than once but under ten times. The V gene is TRBV5-5, the J gene TRBJ2-6; D call uncertain. The V end was cut by 0 bases, the J end by 2 bases, with 12 bases between. This CDR3 has 17 amino acids. CDR1 is SGHKS, CDR2 YYEKEE, per germline (reference sequence). The CDR3 sequence is CASSLAMGSPGANVLTF. The CDR3 DNA follows: TGTGCCAGCAGCTTGGCGATGGGGTCCCCTGGGGCCAACGTCCTGACTTTC.

This chain uses TRBV5-1 with TRBJ2-6; 11 bases align to TRBD2. The CDR3 is 21 amino acids. CDR1 SGHRS and CDR2 YFSETQ come from the germline V gene. V lost 3 bases and J lost 2; bases outside the gene matches: 16. CDR3 in amino acids: CASSSNSGGALSFAGANVLTF. As DNA, the CDR3 is TGCGCCAGCAGCTCCAATAGCGGGGGGGCCTTATCGTTTGCTGGGGCCAACGTCCTGACTTTC. The full variable domain, in which reference TRBV5-1 and TRBJ2-6 provide the parts outside the CDR3, is KAGVTQTPRYLIKTRGQQVTLSCSPISGHRSVSWYQQTPGQGLQFLFEYFSETQRNKGNFPGRFSGRQFSNSRSEMNVSTLELGDSALYLCASSSNSGGALSFAGANVLTFGAGSRLTVL.

This clonotype was seen a handful of times. The chain recombines TRBV7-9 with TRBJ2-1; D is unresolved. V lost 2 bases, J lost 0 bases, and 5 bases lay in between. CDR1 is SEHNR and CDR2 is FQNEAQ in the germline V gene (reference sequence). This CDR3 has 14 residues. The CDR3 DNA sequence: TGTGCCAGCAGCTTATGGAGCTCCTACAATGAGCAGTTCTTC. Translating gives CASSLWSSYNEQFF.

The sample holds many counts of this clonotype. The V gene is TRBV4-2, the J gene TRBJ1-5; D might be TRBD1 (5 bases). V was pared by 2 bases and J by 6 bases, with 20 bases between. The CDR3 has 17 amino acids. The germline V gene encodes CDR1 LGHNA and CDR2 YNFKEQ. This CDR3 is CASSQSPGSGGSQPQHF. CDR3 DNA: TGTGCCAGCAGCCAATCCCCCGGGAGCGGGGGAAGTCAGCCCCAGCATTTT.

The chain recombines TRBV14 with TRBJ1-3; D is uncertain. From germline, CDR1 is SGHDN and CDR2 FVKESK. This CDR3 region has 16 residues. V lost 0 bases and J lost 0, with 9 bases in between. The CDR3 reads CASSQDASISGNTIYF. CDR3 DNA: TGTGCCAGCAGCCAAGATGCCAGCATCTCTGGAAACACCATATATTTT.

This sequence joins TRBV7-2 and TRBJ2-7; a weak D match, TRBD2 (5 bases). Germline V CDR1 and CDR2: SGHTA, FQGNSA. The V gene lost 3 bases and the J gene lost 3 bases, with 15 bases spanning the gap. The CDR3 contains 15 residues. Here the CDR3 DNA reads TGTGCCAGCAGCTTCGGGTCGGGGAGAATCTACGAGCAGTACTTC. It codes for CASSFGSGRIYEQYF.

The chain recombines TRBV7-9 with TRBJ2-2; 12 positions match TRBD2. The J segment lost 7 bases and the V segment lost 3 bases, leaving 3 bases of the junction unmatched. Germline CDR1 is SEHNR and CDR2 is FQNEAQ (reference sequence). This CDR3 is 15 amino acids long. The CDR3, as DNA: TGTGCCAGCAGCTTGACTAGCGGGAGTATCGGGGAGCTGTTTTTT. Encoded protein: CASSLTSGSIGELFF.

This chain links TRBV4-3 with TRBJ2-7, with D tentatively TRBD1 (6 bases). In germline, CDR1 is LGHNA, CDR2 YSLEER. This CDR3 is 14 amino acids long. The V and J ends lost 4 bases and 3 bases respectively, with 13 bases between them. The CDR3 protein is CASSPETGHYEQYF. Written as DNA, the CDR3 is TGCGCCAGCAGCCCTGAAACAGGGCACTACGAGCAGTACTTC.

This clonotype occurred a few times. The chain combines TRBV4-2 with TRBJ2-1; weak D call: TRBD2 (7 bases). Germline V gene sequence: CDR1 LGHNA, CDR2 YNFKEQ. The length of the CDR3 is 16 residues. V dropped 4 bases and J dropped 2 bases, with 15 bases sitting between them. The CDR3 sequence is CASSPLGGAPYNEQFF. CDR3 coding DNA: TGTGCCAGCAGCCCGCTGGGGGGGGCCCCCTACAATGAGCAGTTCTTC.

The chain recombines TRBV15 with TRBJ2-7, with a possible D match to TRBD2 (7 bases). The CDR3 totals 16 residues. Trimming left V 0 bases short and J 3 bases short, with 15 bases between. Germline V lookup: CDR1 LNHNV, CDR2 YYDKDF (reference sequence). CDR3 in amino acids: CATSRELAGALYEQYF. The CDR3 DNA is TGTGCCACCAGCAGAGAACTTGCGGGGGCCCTCTACGAGCAGTACTTC.

This clonotype was seen a handful of times. The chain is built from TRBV4-3 and TRBJ2-5, with 9 nucleotides matching TRBD1. J was trimmed by 7 bases and V by 2 bases; bases with no gene match: 5. Germline CDR1 and CDR2: LGHNA and YSLEER. The CDR3 contains 14 residues. CDR3 DNA sequence: TGCGCCAGCAGCCAAAGGGGACAGGGAGGGACCCAGTACTTC. This encodes CASSQRGQGGTQYF.